This is a list of T cell receptor beta chains from one sample in a study of CXCR3-negative and CXCR3-positive naive CD8 T cells. Each CDR3 protein gets one entry in TCRdb, which reprocessed the 5' RACE reads and gives no DNA. Recorded for this sample: 60,000 or so distinct CDR3 sequences. Sequencing used memory CD8+ T cells from blood. All receptors derive from a human donor in good health. Some clones in this sample may be carry-over from other donors' samples. The CDR3 runs from the conserved cysteine through the conserved F or W.

V gene	J gene	CDR3 protein
TRBV12-3/TRBV12-4	TRBJ1-2	CASSERQGYGYTF
TRBV28	TRBJ2-1	CASSLDLLAVDEQFF
TRBV29-1	TRBJ2-2	CSARKGADTGELFF
TRBV4-3	TRBJ1-6	CASSQDGLGSSPLHF
TRBV19	TRBJ2-1	CASSIGGQGYNEQFF
TRBV14	TRBJ1-2	CASSLTRDYGYTF
TRBV15	TRBJ1-5	CATSTYGIGVSNQPQHF
TRBV20-1	TRBJ1-1	CSASAPWQVKFENTEAFF
TRBV6-2/TRBV6-3	TRBJ2-1	CASFVGGNNEQFF
TRBV21-1	TRBJ2-7	CASSKEAGGPVSEQYF
TRBV28	TRBJ2-2	CASSWGQGFGELFF
TRBV20-1	TRBJ1-1	CSARDRENTEAFF
TRBV5-1	TRBJ2-1	CASSGEPGLAGVAPSSYNEQFF
TRBV11-3	TRBJ2-5	CASRRTGETQYF
TRBV5-1	TRBJ2-4	CASSLGWGSWAKNIQYF
TRBV14	TRBJ2-7	CASSQPTSAYEQYF
TRBV19	TRBJ2-1	CASSTSGYRNEQFF
TRBV30	TRBJ2-2	CAWSKGDQDAGELFF
TRBV11-2	TRBJ1-1	CASSLVVEGYTEAFF
TRBV18	TRBJ2-7	CASSPPLGSYEQYF
TRBV6-2/TRBV6-3	TRBJ2-7	CASSYSRDSPPYEQYF